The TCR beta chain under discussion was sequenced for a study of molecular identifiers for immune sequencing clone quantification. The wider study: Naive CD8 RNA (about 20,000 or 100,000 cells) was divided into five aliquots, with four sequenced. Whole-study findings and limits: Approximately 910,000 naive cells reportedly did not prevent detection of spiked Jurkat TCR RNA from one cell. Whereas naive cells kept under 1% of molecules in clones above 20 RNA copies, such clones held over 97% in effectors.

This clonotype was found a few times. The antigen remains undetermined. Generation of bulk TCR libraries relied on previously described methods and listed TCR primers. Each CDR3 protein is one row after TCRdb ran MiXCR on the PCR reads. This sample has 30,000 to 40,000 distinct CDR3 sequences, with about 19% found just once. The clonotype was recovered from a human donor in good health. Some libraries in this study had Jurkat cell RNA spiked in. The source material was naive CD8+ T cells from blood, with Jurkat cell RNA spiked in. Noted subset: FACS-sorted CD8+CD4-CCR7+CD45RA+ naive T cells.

DNA of the CDR3: TGTGCCAGCAGTTTACGGAGCAATCAGCCCCAGCATTTT. Its translation is CASSLRSNQPQHF. The genes are TRBV28 and TRBJ1-5; D not resolved. The CDR3 has 13 amino acids. V dropped 2 bases and J dropped 1 base, with 3 bases sitting between them. In germline, CDR1 is MDHEN, CDR2 SYDVKM.